The clone carrying this TCR delta chain turned up a few times. This CDR3 contains 18 residues. V lost 2 bases, J lost 0 bases, and 12 bases stayed unmatched. Per germline, CDR1 GEAIGNYY and CDR2 EKD. TCRdb re-processed the RT-PCR reads via CATT. The sample yields thousands of delta-chain clones, approximately 4.5% seen once. This entry is derived from a study of gamma-delta T cells after stem cell transplantation. The clonotype comes from a human donor. It is not recorded whose cells these are; they may come from a transplant donor. The gene calls are TRDV2 and TRDJ1; 9 bases map to TRDD3. The sample consisted of gamma-delta T cells. The CDR3 DNA reads TGTGCCTGTGACAGTCTTAATACTGGGGGAAAGTACACCGATAAACTCATCTTT. As protein: CACDSLNTGGKYTDKLIF.